This T cell receptor (beta chain) was observed in a study of post-analysis software for immune sequencing data. Study-wide background: Relapsing-remitting, secondary progressive and progressive-relapsing courses of multiple sclerosis were included. Points from the study as a whole: Roughly 5 TRBV segments were significantly more frequent in patients than in controls. TRBV5-6, TRBV5-1 and TRBV20-1 were among these segments. Controls significantly exceeded multiple sclerosis patients in normalized Chao1 diversity.

This clonotype was found once. Its antigen is undetermined. Sequencing libraries made from TCR beta cDNA carried unique molecular identifiers. TCRdb reprocessed the PCR reads with MiXCR, giving one entry per CDR3 protein. Counted here are a few hundred thousand distinct CDR3 sequences, approximately 42% occurring once; the ten biggest clones make up 7.6%. The V and J ends lost 2 bases and 8 bases, in that order; junction bases with no gene match: 10. This CDR3 has 17 amino acids. Per germline, CDR1 SGHAT and CDR2 FQNNGV. Sequenced material: blood. The rearrangement links TRBV11-2 to TRBJ2-1; 12 positions agree with TRBD2. The TCR originated in a girl under 10 years old with multiple sclerosis. CDR3 amino acids: CASSLQNLAGGQDEQFF. The CDR3 DNA reads TGTGCCAGCAGCTTACAGAACCTAGCGGGAGGGCAGGATGAGCAGTTCTTC.